The sequence of this TCR beta chain was determined in a study of blood T cell repertoires in COVID-19. This table comes from immunoSEQ multiplex PCR, and its TCRdb copy is limited to in-frame clones, with some not included. The profile shows around 230,000 clones, more than 75% of them singletons. Sequencing was done on a sample of PBMCs or T cells enriched from blood (not recorded which). The sequence was obtained from a woman aged 40 to 49 with acute COVID-19.

The CDR3 DNA reads as TGTGCCATCAGTGTGCGCTTCCAAGAGACCCAGTACTTC. As protein: CAISVRFQETQYF. This chain links TRBV10-3 with TRBJ2-5, with no clear D. V was pared by 4 bases and J by 1 base, with 7 bases between. This CDR3 is built from 13 residues. Germline CDR1 and CDR2: ENHRY and SYGVKD.